The T cell receptor (beta chain) described here comes from a study of cytomegalovirus exposure and HLA in healthy donors. The approximately 120-subject validation cohort, separate from the roughly 700-subject first cohort, included the donors. Measured with immunoSEQ multiplex PCR; TCRdb has only the in-frame clones, and not every one. The table has 98,000 or so clones, around 95% seen once. Remarks on this clone: Its matching antigen is unknown.

The CDR3 loop spans 15 amino acids. Germline values: CDR1 SGHAT, CDR2 FQNNGV. V lost 1 base and J 1 base, leaving 10 bases between the germline ends. Whole-study findings and limits: The tendency of first-cohort TCR clusters to co-occur in the 100 to 150 validation repertoires emerged from a later analysis. The study put under 200 TCR beta chains on its list as cytomegalovirus-associated.

The TCR comes from a woman under 30 in good health and CMV-seronegative. This sequence joins TRBV11-2 and TRBJ2-5; weak D call: TRBD2 (6 bases). The sequencing sample was made of PBMCs. CDR3 sequence (DNA): TGTGCCAGCAGCTTAGCGGGGGAAACCCAAGAGACCCAGTACTTC. It yields the protein CASSLAGETQETQYF.